Here is one TCR beta chain with its context. The sample is drawn from a study of blood T cell repertoires in COVID-19. Looking at the study overall: Material from acute and convalescent COVID-19 was sourced from the United States, Italy and Spain. T cells, B-cell-depleted T cells, or PBMCs supplied cDNA or gDNA.

V was clipped by 0 bases and J by 1 base, with 14 bases between them. CDR3 size: 16 residues. The germline CDR1 and CDR2 sequences are SGHDT and YYEEEE. How the authors handled the data: By means of reference gene primer amplification, nucleated cell counts were estimated. Measured with immunoSEQ multiplex PCR; TCRdb has only the in-frame clones, and not every one. V, J and clone size reflect that table, while D and trimming were determined from the DNA. Of about 100,000 clones in the sample, approximately 88% were seen once. The TCR comes from a woman aged 55-69 years with acute or convalescent COVID-19. Sample: peripheral blood. J is TRBJ2-7 and V is TRBV5-6; possible D gene TRBD2, 5 bases. As DNA, the CDR3 is TGTGCCAGCAGCTTGGCCCTAGCTGAACCGTCCTACGAGCAGTACGTC. This encodes CASSLALAEPSYEQYV.